The 27 T cell receptor beta chains presented below share a single source sample, sequenced in a study of beta chain features in type 1 diabetes. The study, taken as a whole, reports: Within each of all four CD4+ subsets, Type 1 diabetes patients had TCRB CDR3s that were moderately but significantly shorter.

TCRB transcripts that were expressed got sequenced, as all of the isolated RNA had been reverse transcribed. The method was immunoSEQ multiplex PCR; TCRdb's version includes in-frame clones alone and lacks a portion of them. The data show roughly 240,000 clones, with around 25% seen just once and about 0.012% held by the top ten. Their antigens remain unidentified. Material: naive CD4+ T cells from blood. These receptors were obtained from a woman aged 25 to 39 with type 1 diabetes.

V usage is TRBV7-2 and J usage is TRBJ2-1; no clear D gene. The CDR3 covers 13 residues. Germline assignment: CDR1 SGHTA and CDR2 FQGNSA. V lost 6 bases to trimming and J lost 10 bases, with 16 bases between them. The CDR3 coding sequence is TGTGCCAGCAGTCAACCCACCCTACGGGAGCAGTTCTTC. Its protein product is CASSQPTLREQFF.

The chain uses TRBV29-1 and TRBJ2-1; perhaps TRBD2 as D (5 bases). The germline V and J ends were trimmed by 8 bases and 4 bases, with 18 bases remaining between them. This CDR3 is built from 14 residues. CDR1 SQVTM and CDR2 ANQGSEA come from the germline V gene. This chain's CDR3 is CSFLHGSGYNEQFF. As DNA, the CDR3 is TGCAGCTTCCTCCATGGCAGCGGATACAATGAGCAGTTCTTC.

The chain carries TRBV19 and TRBJ2-7, with D possibly TRBD2 on 6 matching bases. The V and J ends lost 0 bases and 3 bases respectively, with 21 bases between them. The CDR3 extends over 18 amino acids. Germline CDR1 LNHDA, CDR2 SQIVND (reference sequence). The DNA for the CDR3 is TGTGCCAGTAGTATAGAGTGGCGGAGGGGCCCCATGAACTACGAGCAGTACTTC. It specifies CASSIEWRRGPMNYEQYF. Drawing the rest from reference TRBV19 and TRBJ2-7, the complete variable domain is DGGITQSPKYLFRKEGQNVTLSCEQNLNHDAMYWYRQDPGQGLRLIYYSQIVNDFQKGDIAEGYSVSREKKESFPLTVTSAQKNPTAFYLCASSIEWRRGPMNYEQYFGPGTRLTVT.

The chain uses TRBV4-1 and TRBJ1-2; 12 positions agree with TRBD1. J lost 7 bases, V lost 4 bases, and 10 bases had no gene match. The length of the CDR3 is 16 residues. In germline, CDR1 is MGHRA, CDR2 YSYEKL. CDR3 DNA sequence: TGCGCCAGCAGCCTAGAACCGGGACAGGGGGCTAGTGGCTACACCTTC. Protein sequence: CASSLEPGQGASGYTF.

There are a few counts of this clone. The genes are TRBV7-8 and TRBJ2-7, with D hard to call. The germline V gene has CDR1 SGHVS and CDR2 FQNEAQ. The length of the CDR3 is 14 residues. V lost 3 bases and J 2 bases, leaving 11 bases between the germline ends. CDR3 amino acids: CASSFTRVTYEQYF. CDR3 nucleotide sequence: TGTGCCAGCAGCTTTACTCGGGTAACCTACGAGCAGTACTTC.

The chain couples TRBV9 to TRBJ2-2; 7 nucleotides align to TRBD2. CDR3 length: 16 residues. V lost 0 bases, J lost 1 base, and 3 bases stayed unmatched. From germline, CDR1 is SGDLS and CDR2 YYNGEE. The CDR3 DNA sequence: TGTGCCAGCAGCGTAGTGGGCGGGGGGAACACCGGGGAGCTGTTTTTT. Translating gives CASSVVGGGNTGELFF.

This clone was seen more than once but under ten times. This chain uses TRBV6-1 with TRBJ2-5, with D possibly matching TRBD2 (5 bases). V was shortened by 4 bases and J by 3 bases, with 15 bases between the two germline ends. The CDR3 is made up of 15 amino acids. The germline V gene encodes CDR1 MNHNS and CDR2 SASEGT. CDR3 in amino acids: CASSAISAGKETQYF. For the CDR3, the DNA is TGTGCCAGCAGTGCCATTTCCGCGGGTAAAGAGACCCAGTACTTC.

The rearrangement joins TRBV2 to TRBJ2-1; 7 nucleotides agree with TRBD2. The CDR3 spans 16 residues. Germline CDR1 SNHLY, CDR2 FYNNEI. After removal of 7 bases from V and 4 bases from J, the junction contained 13 bases not matched to a gene. The CDR3 loop is CASTQSGGGRYNEQFF. The CDR3 coding sequence is TGTGCCAGCACTCAATCCGGCGGCGGGAGATACAATGAGCAGTTCTTC.

This clone has more than one count but fewer than ten. The rearrangement joins TRBV4-1 to TRBJ2-7; TRBD2 agrees at 7 bases. The V segment lost 1 base and the J segment 12 bases; nucleotides outside the gene matches: 9. Looked up from germline, CDR1 is MGHRA and CDR2 is YSYEKL. The CDR3 has 13 amino acids. CDR3 loop: CASSQAGPGGRYF. The CDR3 coding sequence is TGCGCCAGCAGCCAAGCCGGCCCGGGAGGCCGGTACTTC.

V is TRBV11-3 and J is TRBJ2-7; no firm D call. CDR1 is SGHNT and CDR2 is YENEEA in the germline V gene. The CDR3 has 11 amino acids. The ends were cut back, 2 bases at V and 7 bases at J, with 6 bases in the middle. This CDR3 is CASSLSVEQYF. CDR3 nucleotides: TGTGCCAGCAGCTTATCGGTTGAGCAGTACTTC.

This chain joins TRBV28 and TRBJ2-7, with D tentatively TRBD2 (5 bases). The CDR3 is made up of 14 amino acids. Germline V gene lookup returns CDR1 MDHEN and CDR2 SYDVKM. The V end lost 5 bases, the J end lost 3 bases, and 14 bases lay between the germline ends. The CDR3, as DNA: TGTGCCAGCAGTATTCCGGGATTTAACTACGAGCAGTACTTC. This sequence encodes CASSIPGFNYEQYF. Based on the CDR3 plus reference TRBV28 and TRBJ2-7, the full variable domain is DVKVTQSSRYLVKRTGEKVFLECVQDMDHENMFWYRQDPGLGLRLIYFSYDVKMKEKGDIPEGYSVSREKKERFSLILESASTNQTSMYLCASSIPGFNYEQYFGPGTRLTVT.

The chain is built from TRBV28 and TRBJ2-3; no firm D call. V lost 7 bases and J 4 bases, leaving 6 bases between the germline ends. CDR1 is MDHEN and CDR2 is SYDVKM in the germline V gene. This CDR3 contains 11 residues. The CDR3 DNA sequence: TGTGCCAGCATTACGGCAGATACGCAGTATTTT. Amino acid sequence: CASITADTQYF.

The V call is TRBV6-1, the J call TRBJ2-5; D is unresolved. Per the germline V gene, CDR1 is MNHNS and CDR2 is SASEGT. The CDR3 spans 14 residues. Trimming shortened V by 6 bases and J by 1 base, and 12 bases separated the two germline ends. The CDR3 DNA follows: TGTGCCAGCAGCGCCCGAGGAGTCCAAGAGACCCAGTACTTC. It yields the protein CASSARGVQETQYF.

This clone was observed a few times. The V call is TRBV19, the J call TRBJ1-2; TRBD1 agrees at 8 bases. This CDR3 comprises 15 residues. V lost 1 base, J lost 3 bases, and 4 bases stayed unmatched. Germline CDR1 reads LNHDA; CDR2 reads SQIVND (reference sequence). The CDR3: CASSIGDRNYYGYTF. DNA for the CDR3: TGTGCCAGTAGTATAGGGGACAGGAATTACTATGGCTACACCTTC.

The genes are TRBV6-5 and TRBJ2-3; D may be TRBD2 (6 bases). The CDR3 has 13 amino acids. V lost 6 bases, J lost 4 bases, and 11 bases lay in between. Germline assignment: CDR1 MNHEY and CDR2 SVGAGI. The CDR3 nucleotides are TGTGCCAGCAGACAGACTAGTTCAGATACGCAGTATTTT. Amino acids: CASRQTSSDTQYF.

The chain combines TRBV5-1 with TRBJ1-3; a possible D gene is TRBD1 (5 bases). Germline CDR1 and CDR2: SGHRS and YFSETQ. The CDR3 loop spans 15 amino acids. Trimming stripped 3 bases from V and 4 bases from J, with 14 bases between. The CDR3 protein is CASSSQGTTGNTIYF. In DNA form, the CDR3 reads TGCGCCAGCAGCTCTCAAGGGACTACCGGAAACACCATATATTTT.

The CDR3 spells CASSSRTATDSNQPQHF. CDR3 bases: TGTGCCAGTAGTTCTAGGACAGCGACCGATAGCAATCAGCCCCAGCATTTT. This chain joins TRBV19 and TRBJ1-5; D perhaps matches TRBD1 (6 bases). There are 17 residues in the CDR3. V was trimmed by 5 bases and J by 0 bases, leaving 17 bases between them. Germline lookup yields CDR1 LNHDA and CDR2 SQIVND (reference sequence).

V is TRBV29-1 and J is TRBJ2-7; no reliable D call. Trimming removed 0 bases at V and 2 bases at J, with 8 bases between. Looked up from germline, CDR1 is SQVTM and CDR2 is ANQGSEA. This CDR3 has 13 amino acids. This CDR3 reads CSVEDRKTYEQYF. As DNA, the CDR3 is TGCAGCGTTGAAGACAGGAAGACCTACGAGCAGTACTTC.

This clone has only a few counts. The chain carries TRBV18 and TRBJ2-7, with D uncertain. Germline CDR1 KGHSH, CDR2 LQKENI. V shed 3 bases and J shed 3 bases, with 9 bases lying between them. The CDR3 is made up of 13 amino acids. The CDR3 region is CASSPGSNYEQYF. The CDR3 DNA sequence: TGTGCCAGCTCACCCGGGTCCAACTACGAGCAGTACTTC.

This clone appeared a few times. This rearrangement joins TRBV28 to TRBJ2-3; 8 nucleotides agree with TRBD2. The ends lost 3 bases at V and 9 bases at J; junction bases unmatched: 5. CDR3 size: 13 residues. Germline lookup yields CDR1 MDHEN and CDR2 SYDVKM. The CDR3 protein is CASSLGREGTQYF. The DNA for the CDR3 is TGTGCCAGCAGTTTGGGTCGGGAGGGGACGCAGTATTTT.

V usage is TRBV18 and J usage is TRBJ2-1; TRBD2 might be the D (6 bases). The germline CDR1 and CDR2 sequences are KGHSH and LQKENI. This CDR3 has 14 residues. V was clipped by 0 bases and J by 5 bases, with 8 bases between them. The CDR3 spells CASSPPRDDNEQFF. The DNA of the CDR3 is TGTGCCAGCTCACCACCGCGGGATGACAATGAGCAGTTCTTC. The full variable domain, with the rest looked up from reference TRBV18 and TRBJ2-1, is NAGVMQNPRHLVRRRGQEARLRCSPMKGHSHVYWYRQLPEEGLKFMVYLQKENIIDESGMPKERFSAEFPKEGPSILRIQQVVRGDSAAYFCASSPPRDDNEQFFGPGTRLTVL.

The chain links TRBV5-6 to TRBJ1-1; D is uncertain. CDR1 and CDR2 from the germline V gene are SGHDT and YYEEEE. The CDR3 is made up of 14 amino acids. Trimming cost V 0 bases and J 1 base, with 7 bases left between them. In nucleotides, the CDR3 is TGTGCCAGCAGCTTGGAACAGAGGAACACTGAAGCTTTCTTT. This codes for CASSLEQRNTEAFF.

The sample holds a few counts of this clone. The rearrangement links TRBV19 to TRBJ2-7; 7 bases map to TRBD1. V shed 7 bases, J shed 3 bases, and the junction held 9 bases outside the gene matches. The V gene's germline CDR1 is LNHDA and CDR2 SQIVND (reference sequence). CDR3 length: 14 residues. CDR3 in amino acids: CASTKTGSNYEQYF. DNA for the CDR3: TGTGCCAGTACCAAGACAGGGAGCAACTACGAGCAGTACTTC.

The chain links TRBV5-1 to TRBJ2-7; D might be TRBD2 (6 bases). The ends were cut back, 6 bases at V and 0 bases at J, with 16 bases in the middle. The germline gives CDR1 SGHRS, CDR2 YFSETQ. The CDR3 loop spans 15 amino acids. The CDR3 DNA is TGCGCCAGCACACTGGGAGGTCCTAGCTCCTACGAGCAGTACTTC. It yields the protein CASTLGGPSSYEQYF.

The V and J genes are TRBV7-9 and TRBJ2-5; tentatively, D is TRBD1 (6 bases). V lost 5 bases, J lost 2 bases, and 15 bases lay in between. Germline V gene sequence: CDR1 SEHNR, CDR2 FQNEAQ (reference sequence). The length of the CDR3 is 15 residues. The CDR3 here is CASSAKQGWQETQYF. The CDR3 region has the DNA TGTGCCAGCAGCGCCAAACAGGGTTGGCAAGAGACCCAGTACTTC. Together with reference TRBV7-9 and TRBJ2-5, the CDR3 gives the full variable domain: DTGVSQNPRHKITKRGQNVTFRCDPISEHNRLYWYRQTLGQGPEFLTYFQNEAQLEKSRLLSDRFSAERPKGSFSTLEIQRTEQGDSAMYLCASSAKQGWQETQYFGPGTRLLVL.

Written as DNA, the CDR3 is TGTGCCTGGAGAAGTAGTTACACTGAAGCTTTCTTT. Its translation: CAWRSSYTEAFF. This chain links TRBV30 with TRBJ1-1, with D unresolved. The V gene lost 3 bases and the J gene lost 3 bases, with 8 bases spanning the gap. CDR1 and CDR2 (germline): GTSNPN, SVGIG (reference sequence). CDR3 length: 12 amino acids.

This clone was observed a few times. The chain links TRBV29-1 to TRBJ1-5; possible D gene TRBD1, 5 bases. V was pared by 5 bases and J by 0 bases, with 8 bases between. This CDR3 spans 13 amino acids. Germline V gene lookup returns CDR1 SQVTM and CDR2 ANQGSEA. CDR3 coding DNA: TGCAGCGTTATGACAGCTAGCAATCAGCCCCAGCATTTT. The encoded protein is CSVMTASNQPQHF.